Described below is a single TCR beta chain sequence and its context. The sample comes from a study of tumor T cells in aggressive B-cell lymphoma. The protocol was immunoSEQ multiplex PCR, while the TCRdb copy is restricted to in-frame clones and leaves out a portion. The sample carries fewer than 2,000 clones, approximately 88% recorded once. What was sequenced was tumor tissue. The receptor comes from an adult with diffuse large B cell lymphoma.

For the CDR3, the DNA is TGCGCCAGCAGCCAAGTTACGAGGGATACGCAGTATTTT. Encoded protein: CASSQVTRDTQYF. This sequence joins TRBV4-3 and TRBJ2-3; D is unresolved. The CDR3 length is 13 residues. Germline assignment: CDR1 LGHNA and CDR2 YSLEER. V gave up 1 base and J gave up 6 bases, with 8 bases separating them.